Below are 25 T cell receptor beta chains sequenced from a single sample in a study of cytomegalovirus exposure and HLA in healthy donors. The PCR contained 60 Vbeta and 13 Jbeta primers. Only in-frame clones appear in the TCRdb table, and some are missing; sequencing was by immunoSEQ multiplex PCR. The specimen's table records around 77,000 clones. Sequencing was done on a sample of PBMCs. The receptors shown here come from a man between 45 and 60 years old in good health and CMV-seropositive.

The chain employs TRBV30 and TRBJ2-1, with D possibly TRBD2 on 5 matching bases. Trimming pared 5 bases from V and 7 bases from J, leaving 18 bases between. The CDR3 covers 14 residues. Germline CDR1 is GTSNPN and CDR2 is SVGIG (reference sequence). The CDR3 is CAWGLPAPGNEQFF. CDR3 in DNA: TGTGCCTGGGGCCTCCCCGCCCCGGGAAATGAGCAGTTCTTC.

V usage is TRBV4-1 and J usage is TRBJ1-1; the D gene is possibly TRBD1 (6 bases). Germline CDR1 MGHRA, CDR2 YSYEKL. CDR3 size: 13 residues. The V end lost 4 bases, the J end lost 10 bases, and 16 bases lay between the germline ends. The CDR3 loop is CASSPSRGARAFF. For the CDR3, the DNA is TGCGCCAGCAGCCCCTCTCGGGGGGCGAGAGCTTTCTTT.

This chain joins TRBV4-1 and TRBJ2-2; D ambiguous. The V and J ends lost 4 bases and 2 bases respectively, with 5 bases between them. The CDR3 extends over 13 amino acids. CDR1 and CDR2 (germline): MGHRA, YSYEKL. CDR3 in DNA: TGCGCCAGCAGCCGACAAAACACCGGGGAGCTGTTTTTT. Translating it yields CASSRQNTGELFF.

The CDR3 spells CASLFSDGLFF. The DNA for the CDR3 is TGTGCCAGCCTCTTTAGCGATGGGCTGTTTTTT. The V call is TRBV6-1, the J call TRBJ2-2, with a possible D match to TRBD2 (5 bases). Deletions cut 8 bases from V and 13 bases from J, with 14 bases between. This CDR3 has 11 residues. CDR1 is MNHNS, CDR2 SASEGT, per germline.

The V gene is TRBV11-3, the J gene TRBJ2-5, with 7 bases identical to TRBD1. V shed 5 bases, J shed 11 bases, and the junction held 8 bases outside the gene matches. Germline CDR1 is SGHNT and CDR2 is YENEEA. The CDR3 contains 12 residues. Here the CDR3 reads CASSQPGQKQYF. The CDR3 nucleotides read TGTGCCAGCAGCCAACCGGGACAGAAGCAGTACTTC. Supplemented by reference TRBV11-3 and TRBJ2-5, the full variable domain reads EAGVVQSPRYKIIEKKQPVAFWCNPISGHNTLYWYLQNLGQGPELLIRYENEEAVDDSQLPKDRFSAERLKGVDSTLKIQPAELGDSAVYLCASSQPGQKQYFGPGTRLLVL.

The gene calls are TRBV19 and TRBJ2-2; possibly TRBD1 for D (6 bases). V gave up 3 bases and J gave up 7 bases, with 9 bases separating them. This CDR3 has 13 amino acids. Germline CDR1 reads LNHDA; CDR2 reads SQIVND (reference sequence). The CDR3 here is CASSIQDSGELFF. Here the CDR3 DNA reads TGTGCCAGTAGTATCCAGGACAGCGGGGAGCTGTTTTTT.

This rearrangement joins TRBV6-1 to TRBJ2-5; 12 bases line up with TRBD2. This CDR3 region has 15 residues. V shed 5 bases, J shed 1 base, and the junction held 2 bases outside the gene matches. CDR1 is MNHNS, CDR2 SASEGT, per germline. CDR3 amino acids: CASSPSGRAQETQYF. The CDR3 bases are TGTGCCAGCAGTCCTAGCGGGAGGGCCCAAGAGACCCAGTACTTC.

This chain joins TRBV7-9 and TRBJ2-3; 7 positions match TRBD2. The V gene end was trimmed by 5 bases and the J gene end by 6 bases; junction bases not matched to a gene: 5. There are 13 residues in the CDR3. Germline CDR1 and CDR2: SEHNR and FQNEAQ (reference sequence). The CDR3 loop reads CASSRGEVDTQYF. Here the CDR3 DNA reads TGTGCCAGCAGCCGGGGGGAGGTTGATACGCAGTATTTT.

The chain combines TRBV21-1 with TRBJ2-7; the DNA was not compared with TRBD1, the D call given in the table. TRBV21-1 is flagged as a pseudogene. This CDR3 is built from 15 residues. In DNA, the CDR3 is TGTGCCAGCAGCCCGATTCGAACAGGGTCCTACGAGCAGTACTTC. Translating it yields CASSPIRTGSYEQYF.

The gene calls are TRBV6-5 and TRBJ1-2; no firm D call. CDR1 is MNHEY and CDR2 is SVGAGI in the germline V gene. V lost 2 bases and J lost 4, with 14 bases in between. There are 15 residues in the CDR3. The CDR3 nucleotides read TGTGCCAGCAGTTACCTGCGGCCAACCGGCTATGGCTACACCTTC. Residues: CASSYLRPTGYGYTF.

J is TRBJ1-5 and V is TRBV10-3; unclear D gene. Trimming pared 6 bases from V and 3 bases from J, leaving 12 bases between. CDR1 ENHRY and CDR2 SYGVKD come from the germline V gene. This CDR3 has 14 amino acids. CDR3 bases: TGTGCCATCAGCCCTAGGGAGACCAATCAGCCCCAGCATTTT. Its protein is CAISPRETNQPQHF.

The V and J genes are TRBV28 and TRBJ2-7; D possibly corresponds to TRBD1 (6 bases). CDR3 length equals 18 residues. The V and J ends lost 2 bases and 7 bases respectively, with 27 bases between them. Germline values: CDR1 MDHEN, CDR2 SYDVKM. The CDR3 is CASSLPLTGLRTEGEQYF. CDR3 bases: TGTGCCAGCAGTTTACCGCTAACGGGATTGAGGACAGAAGGGGAGCAGTACTTC.

The genes are TRBV6-1 and TRBJ2-7; TRBD1 matches at 10 bases. This CDR3 has 16 residues. Germline V gene lookup returns CDR1 MNHNS and CDR2 SASEGT. Trimming took 3 bases from V and 0 from J; bases not matched to a gene: 5. For the CDR3, the DNA is TGTGCCAGCAGTGATCCGCGGGACAGGGGCTCCTACGAGCAGTACGTC. Residues: CASSDPRDRGSYEQYV.

The chain joins TRBV6-5 to TRBJ1-1; D is ambiguous. The length of the CDR3 is 12 residues. Per the germline V gene, CDR1 is MNHEY and CDR2 is SVGAGI. V was cut by 4 bases and J by 8 bases, with 11 bases left in between. The DNA for the CDR3 is TGTGCCAGCAGTTCACATCTAGAGGAAGCTTTCTTT. It translates to CASSSHLEEAFF.

The chain links TRBV10-1 to TRBJ1-6; TRBD1 matches at 8 bases. Trimming removed 2 bases from V and 0 bases from J; junction bases left unmatched: 9. Germline V gene data show CDR1 as WNHNN and CDR2 as SYGVQD (reference sequence). The CDR3 totals 19 residues. Written as DNA, the CDR3 is TGCGCCAGCAGTGAGAGCGGACAGGGTGAGGGCTCCTATAATTCACCCCTCCACTTT. As protein: CASSESGQGEGSYNSPLHF.

The chain is built from TRBV5-1 and TRBJ1-1; a weak D match, TRBD1 (5 bases). In germline, CDR1 is SGHRS, CDR2 YFSETQ. V was cut by 4 bases and J by 0 bases, with 13 bases left in between. The CDR3 extends over 15 amino acids. In DNA, the CDR3 is TGCGCCAGCAGCCCGCGGCAGGGAATGAACACTGAAGCTTTCTTT. Protein product: CASSPRQGMNTEAFF.

V is TRBV9 and J is TRBJ2-2; D is unclear. The CDR3 is made up of 14 amino acids. Between the trimmed V and J ends, which lost 0 bases and 3 bases, there was a span of 6 bases. Germline V gene data show CDR1 as SGDLS and CDR2 as YYNGEE. CDR3 DNA: TGTGCCAGCAGCGTAGAGCTTCACACCGGGGAGCTGTTTTTT. Encoded protein: CASSVELHTGELFF.

This rearrangement joins TRBV9 to TRBJ1-2; D is undetermined. The V and J ends lost 0 bases and 11 bases respectively, with 8 bases between them. Germline lookup yields CDR1 SGDLS and CDR2 YYNGEE. The CDR3 has 11 amino acids. The CDR3 bases are TGTGCCAGCAGCGTAGTCTCGTGTTACACCTTC. Protein product: CASSVVSCYTF.

The chain links TRBV5-4 to TRBJ1-4; the D gene is possibly TRBD1 (5 bases). CDR3 length: 14 amino acids. Per germline, CDR1 SGHNT and CDR2 YYREEE (reference sequence). Trimming stripped 0 bases from V and 8 bases from J, with 11 bases between. CDR3 loop: CASSLDGGEEKLFF. As DNA, the CDR3 is TGTGCCAGCAGCTTGGATGGAGGGGAGGAAAAACTGTTTTTT.

This chain connects TRBV6-1 to TRBJ1-3, with 8 bases matching TRBD1. J gave up 0 bases and V 2 bases, and 6 bases lay outside the gene matches. Germline lookup yields CDR1 MNHNS and CDR2 SASEGT. This CDR3 has 17 amino acids. CDR3 DNA sequence: TGTGCCAGCAGTGAACGTTCCAGGGGGCGCTCTGGAAACACCATATATTTT. It encodes CASSERSRGRSGNTIYF.

The J gene is TRBJ1-3, the V gene TRBV5-1; 7 positions agree with TRBD1. V shed 3 bases and J 3 bases; nucleotides not matched to a gene: 6. The CDR3 totals 15 residues. Germline V lookup: CDR1 SGHRS, CDR2 YFSETQ. CDR3 bases: TGCGCCAGCAGCTGGGACAGTTCTGTTGGAAACACCATATATTTT. Residues: CASSWDSSVGNTIYF.

This sequence joins TRBV18 and TRBJ1-4; D is undetermined. CDR1 is KGHSH, CDR2 LQKENI, per germline. The V end was cut by 3 bases, the J end by 9 bases, with 8 bases between. This CDR3 contains 12 residues. CDR3 sequence: CASSPSDKKLFF. The CDR3 bases are TGTGCCAGCTCACCCTCAGACAAAAAACTGTTTTTT.

The rearrangement joins TRBV28 to TRBJ1-2; the match to TRBD1 covers 10 bases. From germline, CDR1 is MDHEN and CDR2 SYDVKM. The CDR3 is made up of 13 amino acids. Trimming removed 4 bases from V and 4 bases from J; junction bases left unmatched: 0. This CDR3 is CASSWTGGYGYTF. The CDR3 coding sequence is TGTGCCAGCAGTTGGACAGGGGGCTATGGCTACACCTTC.

The CDR3 sequence: CASRQDREREQYF. The CDR3 nucleotides read TGTGCCAGCAGGCAGGACAGGGAGCGCGAGCAGTACTTC. This chain uses TRBV2 with TRBJ2-7; TRBD1 agrees at 8 bases. V was pared by 6 bases and J by 6 bases, with 7 bases of the junction left unmatched. The CDR3 length is 13 residues. Germline CDR1 SNHLY, CDR2 FYNNEI. The variable domain in full, with the rest retrieved from reference TRBV2 and TRBJ2-7, is EPEVTQTPSHQVTQMGQEVILRCVPISNHLYFYWYRQILGQKVEFLVSFYNNEISEKSEIFDDQFSVERPDGSNFTLKIRSTKLEDSAMYFCASRQDREREQYFGPGTRLTVT.

The chain combines TRBV5-1 with TRBJ2-1; 9 nucleotides line up with TRBD2. Germline V gene data show CDR1 as SGHRS and CDR2 as YFSETQ. The CDR3 is 15 amino acids. V lost 1 base, J lost 7 bases, and 6 bases stayed unmatched. The CDR3 reads CASSLSGGSRNEQFF. The CDR3 nucleotides read TGCGCCAGCAGCTTGAGCGGGGGGTCTCGGAATGAGCAGTTCTTC.